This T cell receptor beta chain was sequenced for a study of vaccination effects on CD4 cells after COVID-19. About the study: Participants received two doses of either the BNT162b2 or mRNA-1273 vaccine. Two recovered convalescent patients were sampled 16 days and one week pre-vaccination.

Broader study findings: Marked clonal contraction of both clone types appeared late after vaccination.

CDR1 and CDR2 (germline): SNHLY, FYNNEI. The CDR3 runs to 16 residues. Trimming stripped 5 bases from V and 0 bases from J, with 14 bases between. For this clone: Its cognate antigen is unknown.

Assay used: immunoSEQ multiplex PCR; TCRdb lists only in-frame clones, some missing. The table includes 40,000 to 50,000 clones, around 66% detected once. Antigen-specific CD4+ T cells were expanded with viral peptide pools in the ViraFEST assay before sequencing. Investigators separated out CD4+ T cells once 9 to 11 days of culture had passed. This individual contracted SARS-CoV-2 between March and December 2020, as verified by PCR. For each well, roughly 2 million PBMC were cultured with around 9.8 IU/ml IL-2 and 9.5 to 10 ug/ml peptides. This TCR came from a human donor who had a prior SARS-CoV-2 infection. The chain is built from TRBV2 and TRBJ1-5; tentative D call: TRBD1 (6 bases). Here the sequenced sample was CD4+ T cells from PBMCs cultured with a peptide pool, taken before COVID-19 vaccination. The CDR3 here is CASSKQGGYSNQPQHF. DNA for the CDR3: TGTGCCAGCAGTAAACAGGGAGGGTATAGCAATCAGCCCCAGCATTTT.